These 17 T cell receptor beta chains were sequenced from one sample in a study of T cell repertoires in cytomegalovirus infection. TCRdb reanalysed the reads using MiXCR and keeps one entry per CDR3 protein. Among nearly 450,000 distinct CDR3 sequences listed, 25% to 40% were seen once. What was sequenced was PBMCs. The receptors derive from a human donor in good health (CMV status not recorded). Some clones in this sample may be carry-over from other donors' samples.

The CDR3, as DNA: TGTGCCAGCAAGGACGAAGGGGCCTTATACAATGAGCAGTTCTTC. Protein product: CASKDEGALYNEQFF. The chain combines TRBV11-2 with TRBJ2-1; D perhaps matches TRBD1 (5 bases). CDR1 and CDR2 (germline): SGHAT, FQNNGV. The CDR3 is 15 amino acids. Trimming cost V 7 bases and J 4 bases, with 17 bases left between them.

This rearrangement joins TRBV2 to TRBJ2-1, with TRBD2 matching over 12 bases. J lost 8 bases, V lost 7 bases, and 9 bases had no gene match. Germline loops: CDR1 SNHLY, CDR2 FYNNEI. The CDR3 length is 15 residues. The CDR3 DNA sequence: TGTGCCAGCAACATCGGACTAGCGGGGAGGGATGAGCAGTTCTTC. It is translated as CASNIGLAGRDEQFF.

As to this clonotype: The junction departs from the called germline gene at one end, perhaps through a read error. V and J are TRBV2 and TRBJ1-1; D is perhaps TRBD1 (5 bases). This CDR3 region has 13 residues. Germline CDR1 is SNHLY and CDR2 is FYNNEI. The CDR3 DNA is TGTGACAGCAGGTGGGGGGAGGGCACTGAAGCTTTCTTT. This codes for CDSRWGEGTEAFF.

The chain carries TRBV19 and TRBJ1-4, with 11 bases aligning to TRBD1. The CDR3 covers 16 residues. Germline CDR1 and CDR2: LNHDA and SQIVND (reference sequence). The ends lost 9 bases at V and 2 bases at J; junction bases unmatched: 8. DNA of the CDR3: TGTGCCAGCAGTCCCGGGACAGGGGGGACTAATGAAAAACTGTTTTTT. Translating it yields CASSPGTGGTNEKLFF.

The CDR3 reads CASSEQSTSYNEQFF. The CDR3 bases are TGTGCCAGCAGTGAACAGTCCACCTCCTACAATGAGCAGTTCTTC. The chain employs TRBV2 and TRBJ2-1, with no clear D. This CDR3 is built from 15 residues. V lost 2 bases and J 0 bases, leaving 8 bases between the germline ends. Germline-derived CDR1 and CDR2 are SNHLY and FYNNEI.

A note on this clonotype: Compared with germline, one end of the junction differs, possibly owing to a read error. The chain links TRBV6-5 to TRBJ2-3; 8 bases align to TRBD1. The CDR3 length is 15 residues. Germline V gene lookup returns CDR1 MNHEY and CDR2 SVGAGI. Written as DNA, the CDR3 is TGTGCCAGCAGTTCCGACAGGGGAAGCACATATACGCAGTATTTT. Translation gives CASSSDRGSTYTQYF.

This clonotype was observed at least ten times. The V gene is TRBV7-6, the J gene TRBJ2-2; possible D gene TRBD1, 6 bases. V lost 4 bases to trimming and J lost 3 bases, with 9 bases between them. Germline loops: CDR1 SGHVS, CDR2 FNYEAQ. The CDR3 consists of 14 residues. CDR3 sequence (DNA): TGTGCCAGCAGCTCCGGACAGTACACCGGGGAGCTGTTTTTT. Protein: CASSSGQYTGELFF.

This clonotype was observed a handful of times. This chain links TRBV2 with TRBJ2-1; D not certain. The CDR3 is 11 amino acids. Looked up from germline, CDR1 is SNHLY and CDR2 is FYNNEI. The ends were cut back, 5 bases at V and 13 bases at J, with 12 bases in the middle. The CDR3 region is CASSLSWTQFF. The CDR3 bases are TGTGCCAGCAGTTTATCGTGGACCCAGTTCTTC.

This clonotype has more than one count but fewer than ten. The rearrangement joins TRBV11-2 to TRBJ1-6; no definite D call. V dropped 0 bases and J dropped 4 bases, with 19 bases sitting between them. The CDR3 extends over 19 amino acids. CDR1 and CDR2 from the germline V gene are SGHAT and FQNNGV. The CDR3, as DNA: TGTGCCAGCAGCTTAGATCTGACTCTTAGACGGAGATATAATTCACCCCTCCACTTT. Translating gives CASSLDLTLRRRYNSPLHF.

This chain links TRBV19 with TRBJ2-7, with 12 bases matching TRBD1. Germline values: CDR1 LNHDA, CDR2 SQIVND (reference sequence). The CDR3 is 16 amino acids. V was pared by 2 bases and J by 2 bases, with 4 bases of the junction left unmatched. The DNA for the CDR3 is TGTGCCAGTAGTATACTTGGGACAGGGGGCACCTACGAGCAGTACTTC. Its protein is CASSILGTGGTYEQYF.

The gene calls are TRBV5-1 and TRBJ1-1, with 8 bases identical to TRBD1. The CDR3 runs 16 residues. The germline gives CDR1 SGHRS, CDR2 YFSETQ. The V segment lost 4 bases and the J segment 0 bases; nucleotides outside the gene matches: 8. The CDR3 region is CASSPWTGTMNTEAFF. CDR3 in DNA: TGCGCCAGCAGCCCCTGGACAGGGACCATGAACACTGAAGCTTTCTTT.

The CDR3 spells CATSRDWGETQYF. The DNA for the CDR3 is TGTGCCACCAGCAGAGATTGGGGGGAGACCCAGTACTTC. The rearrangement uses TRBV15 and TRBJ2-5; possibly TRBD1 or TRBD2 for D (5 bases each). Looked up from germline, CDR1 is LNHNV and CDR2 is YYDKDF (reference sequence). CDR3 size: 13 residues. V was shortened by 0 bases and J by 5 bases, with 7 bases between the two germline ends.

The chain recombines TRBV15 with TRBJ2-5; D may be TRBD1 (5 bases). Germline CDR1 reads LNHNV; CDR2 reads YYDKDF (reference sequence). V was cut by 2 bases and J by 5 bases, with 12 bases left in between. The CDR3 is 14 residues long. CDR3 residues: CATSRQGIVETQYF. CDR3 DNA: TGTGCCACCAGCAGACAGGGAATTGTGGAGACCCAGTACTTC.

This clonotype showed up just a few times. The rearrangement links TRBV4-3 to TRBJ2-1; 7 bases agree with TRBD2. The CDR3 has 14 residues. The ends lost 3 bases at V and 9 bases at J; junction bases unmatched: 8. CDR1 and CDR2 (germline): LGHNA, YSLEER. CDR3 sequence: CASSQSVLASEQFF. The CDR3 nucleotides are TGCGCCAGCAGCCAGTCCGTACTAGCGTCTGAGCAGTTCTTC.

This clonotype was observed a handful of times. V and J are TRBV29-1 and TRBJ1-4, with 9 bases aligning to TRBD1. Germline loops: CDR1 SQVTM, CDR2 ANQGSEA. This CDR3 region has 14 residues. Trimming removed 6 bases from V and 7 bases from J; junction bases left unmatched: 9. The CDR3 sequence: CSVTWTGEFEKLFF. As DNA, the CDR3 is TGCAGCGTAACCTGGACAGGGGAATTTGAAAAACTGTTTTTT.

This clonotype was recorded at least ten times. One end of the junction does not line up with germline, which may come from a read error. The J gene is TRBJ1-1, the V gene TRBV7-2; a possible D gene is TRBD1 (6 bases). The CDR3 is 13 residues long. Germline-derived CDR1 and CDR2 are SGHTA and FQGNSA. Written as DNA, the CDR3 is TGTGCCAGCAGCTTACCGGGACACGCGAGGCTTTACTTT. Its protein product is CASSLPGHARLYF.

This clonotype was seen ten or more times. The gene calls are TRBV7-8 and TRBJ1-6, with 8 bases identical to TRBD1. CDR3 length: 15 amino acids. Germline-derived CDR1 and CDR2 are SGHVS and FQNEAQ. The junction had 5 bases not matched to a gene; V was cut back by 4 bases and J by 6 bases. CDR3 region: CASSSTGGGNSPLHF. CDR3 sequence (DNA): TGTGCCAGCAGCTCAACAGGGGGAGGTAATTCACCCCTCCACTTT.